This T cell receptor (beta chain) was captured by sequencing in a study of T cell responses to AZD1222 COVID-19 vaccine. Sequencing was performed with immunoSEQ multiplex PCR; in TCRdb, only in-frame clones are kept and a portion is missing. The data hold 100,000 or so clones, with around 83% observed a single time. Regarding the study as a whole: In a largely white British group with more females than males, clonal diversity was possibly underestimated. Spike-specific TCR breadth and depth were elevated following two AZD1222 doses.

Of note for this clone: Its antigen is unidentified.

This sample comprised peripheral blood, obtained on day 0 of AZD1222 vaccination. The clonotype comes from an adult in good health.

CDR3 region: CASSQERGAWNTGELFF. CDR3 bases: TGCGCCAGCAGCCAAGAACGGGGGGCTTGGAACACCGGGGAGCTGTTTTTT. This rearrangement joins TRBV4-3 to TRBJ2-2, with D possibly TRBD2 on 7 matching bases. CDR1 is LGHNA, CDR2 YSLEER, per germline. This CDR3 is built from 17 residues. Trimming shortened V by 0 bases and J by 1 base, and 12 bases separated the two germline ends.